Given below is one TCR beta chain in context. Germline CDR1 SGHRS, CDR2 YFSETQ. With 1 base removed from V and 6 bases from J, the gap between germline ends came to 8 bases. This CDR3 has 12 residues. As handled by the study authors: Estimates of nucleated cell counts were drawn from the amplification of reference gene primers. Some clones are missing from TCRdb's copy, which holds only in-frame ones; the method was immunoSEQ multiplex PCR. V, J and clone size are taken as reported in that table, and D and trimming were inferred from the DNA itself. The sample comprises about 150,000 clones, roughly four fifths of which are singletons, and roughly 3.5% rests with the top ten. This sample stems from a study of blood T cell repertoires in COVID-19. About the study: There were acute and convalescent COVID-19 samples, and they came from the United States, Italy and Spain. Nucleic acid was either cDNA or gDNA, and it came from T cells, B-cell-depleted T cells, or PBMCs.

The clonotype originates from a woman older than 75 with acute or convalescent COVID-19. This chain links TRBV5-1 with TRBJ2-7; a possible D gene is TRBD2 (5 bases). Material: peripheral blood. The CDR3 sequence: CASSLWAGEQYF. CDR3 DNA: TGCGCCAGCAGCTTGTGGGCGGGCGAGCAGTACTTC.